Listed below are T cell receptor beta chains from one sample, sequenced in a study of blood T cells in healthy people across ages. MiXCR, run by TCRdb on the 5' RACE reads, gives a single entry per CDR3 protein. The data show hundreds of thousands of distinct CDR3 sequences, with roughly 44% seen just once and 20% to 25% held by the top ten. Sequencing was done on a sample of blood. The receptor source for this set is a woman aged 55-75 years in good health. The CDR3 runs from the conserved cysteine through the conserved F or W. D genes are given only for firm matches. Not all rows give a size; the values are once, few, many and, for expanded clones, a class.

clone size: .; V gene: TRBV7-2; D gene: .; J gene: TRBJ2-7; CDR3 protein: CASSRSRDEQYF; CDR3 DNA: TGTGCCAGCAGCCGTTCTAGGGATGAGCAGTACTTC
clone size: many; V gene: TRBV12-3/TRBV12-4; D gene: .; J gene: TRBJ2-3; CDR3 protein: CASSPSGDTQYF; CDR3 DNA: TGTGCCAGCAGCCCAAGTGGGGATACGCAGTATTTT
clone size: .; V gene: TRBV9; D gene: TRBD2; J gene: TRBJ2-7; CDR3 protein: CASTGTSGAEQYF; CDR3 DNA: TGTGCCAGCACCGGGACTAGCGGCGCTGAGCAGTACTTC
clone size: .; V gene: TRBV7-3; D gene: .; J gene: TRBJ2-3; CDR3 protein: CASSLIRADTQYF; CDR3 DNA: TGTGCCAGCAGCTTAATTAGGGCAGATACGCAGTATTTT
clone size: few; V gene: TRBV12-3/TRBV12-4; D gene: .; J gene: TRBJ1-6; CDR3 protein: CASSRRGLYNSPLHF; CDR3 DNA: TGTGCCAGCAGCCGCCGGGGTCTATATAATTCACCCCTCCACTTT
clone size: .; V gene: TRBV9; D gene: .; J gene: TRBJ2-7; CDR3 protein: CASSVGTVSSYEQYF; CDR3 DNA: TGTGCCAGCAGCGTAGGCACGGTGAGCTCCTACGAGCAGTACTTC
clone size: few; V gene: TRBV9; D gene: .; J gene: TRBJ2-3; CDR3 protein: CASSVRDQYTDTQYF; CDR3 DNA: TGTGCCAGCAGCGTAAGGGACCAGTACACAGATACGCAGTATTTT
clone size: few; V gene: TRBV24-1; D gene: .; J gene: TRBJ2-5; CDR3 protein: CATSDPRGETQYF; CDR3 DNA: TGTGCCACCAGTGACCCCAGGGGAGAGACCCAGTACTTC
clone size: .; V gene: TRBV11-2; D gene: .; J gene: TRBJ2-7; CDR3 protein: CASSLTEGWSYEQYF; CDR3 DNA: TGTGCCAGCAGCTTAACGGAGGGTTGGAGCTACGAGCAGTACTTC
clone size: .; V gene: TRBV4-2; D gene: .; J gene: TRBJ2-1; CDR3 protein: CASSQVLERVPHNEQFF; CDR3 DNA: TGTGCCAGCAGCCAAGTCTTAGAAAGGGTCCCTCACAATGAGCAGTTCTTC
clone size: few; V gene: TRBV4-2; D gene: .; J gene: TRBJ2-3; CDR3 protein: CASSQEFHGSTDTQYF; CDR3 DNA: TGTGCCAGCAGCCAAGAATTTCACGGGAGCACAGATACGCAGTATTTT
clone size: .; V gene: TRBV13; D gene: TRBD2; J gene: TRBJ2-3; CDR3 protein: CASSRSGSPPDTQYF; CDR3 DNA: TGTGCCAGCAGCAGGAGCGGGAGTCCCCCAGATACGCAGTATTTT
clone size: .; V gene: TRBV27; D gene: .; J gene: TRBJ2-3; CDR3 protein: CASSYLRGGTDTQYF; CDR3 DNA: TGTGCCAGCAGCTACCTGCGGGGAGGCACAGATACGCAGTATTTT
clone size: .; V gene: TRBV5-1; D gene: TRBD2; J gene: TRBJ2-1; CDR3 protein: CASSFSGGAEYNEQFF; CDR3 DNA: TGCGCCAGCAGCTTTAGCGGGGGAGCCGAGTACAATGAGCAGTTCTTC
clone size: few; V gene: TRBV5-1; D gene: .; J gene: TRBJ2-5; CDR3 protein: CASSLEARLGGETQYF; CDR3 DNA: TGCGCCAGCAGCTTGGAGGCCAGACTGGGGGGAGAGACCCAGTACTTC
clone size: .; V gene: TRBV28; D gene: .; J gene: TRBJ2-3; CDR3 protein: CASSGPMTGSDTQYF; CDR3 DNA: TGTGCCAGCAGTGGACCCATGACAGGATCAGATACGCAGTATTTT
clone size: .; V gene: TRBV12-3/TRBV12-4; D gene: TRBD2; J gene: TRBJ2-5; CDR3 protein: CASNLPGTKQYF; CDR3 DNA: TGTGCCAGCAATTTGCCCGGGACTAAGCAGTACTTC
clone size: few; V gene: TRBV20-1; D gene: TRBD2; J gene: TRBJ2-1; CDR3 protein: CSARHPGGNNEQFF; CDR3 DNA: TGCAGTGCTAGGCACCCGGGGGGGAACAATGAGCAGTTCTTC
clone size: .; V gene: TRBV9; D gene: TRBD1; J gene: TRBJ2-2; CDR3 protein: CASSVATGGATGELFF; CDR3 DNA: TGTGCCAGCAGCGTAGCTACAGGGGGCGCGACCGGGGAGCTGTTTTTT
clone size: .; V gene: TRBV7-9; D gene: TRBD1; J gene: TRBJ2-7; CDR3 protein: CASSYRDSTSGQYF; CDR3 DNA: TGTGCCAGCAGCTACCGGGACAGTACCTCCGGGCAGTACTTC